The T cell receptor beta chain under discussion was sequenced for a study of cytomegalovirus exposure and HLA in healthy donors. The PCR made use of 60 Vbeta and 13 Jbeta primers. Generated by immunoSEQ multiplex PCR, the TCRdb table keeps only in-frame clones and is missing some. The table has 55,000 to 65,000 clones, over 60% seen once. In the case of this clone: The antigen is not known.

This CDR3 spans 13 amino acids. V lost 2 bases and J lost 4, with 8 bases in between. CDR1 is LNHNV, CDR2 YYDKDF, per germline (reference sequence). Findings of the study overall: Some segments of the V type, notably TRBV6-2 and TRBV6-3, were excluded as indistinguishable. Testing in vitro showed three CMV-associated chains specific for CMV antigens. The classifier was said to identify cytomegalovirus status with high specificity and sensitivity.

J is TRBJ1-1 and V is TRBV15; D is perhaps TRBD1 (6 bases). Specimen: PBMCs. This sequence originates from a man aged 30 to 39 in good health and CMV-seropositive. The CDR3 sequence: CATSRIGGTEAFF. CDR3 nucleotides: TGTGCCACCAGCAGAATAGGGGGCACTGAAGCTTTCTTT.